These 15 T cell receptor beta chains came from one sample sequenced in a study of blood T cell repertoires in COVID-19. Profiled with immunoSEQ multiplex PCR; TCRdb holds only in-frame clones, not every one. The repertoire includes 200,000 to 250,000 clones, around 83% of them detected once, and around 0.98% sits in the top ten. Sequencing was done on a sample of peripheral blood. These receptors all stem from a man aged 35-49 years with acute or convalescent COVID-19.

The chain has TRBV19 and TRBJ2-7, with D perhaps matching TRBD1 (6 bases). Trimming took off 6 bases at V and 5 bases at J, with 14 bases between the two ends. The germline CDR1 and CDR2 sequences are LNHDA and SQIVND (reference sequence). This CDR3 has 13 amino acids. CDR3 coding DNA: TGTGCCAGTAGAGGACAGAGTAGGCACGAGCAGTACTTC. Protein: CASRGQSRHEQYF.

This chain connects TRBV2 to TRBJ1-1, with D perhaps matching TRBD1 (5 bases). The V end was cut by 8 bases, the J end by 1 base, with 11 bases between. Germline V gene data show CDR1 as SNHLY and CDR2 as FYNNEI. CDR3 length: 13 amino acids. The CDR3 DNA sequence: TGTGCCAGCGTCGCCGGACAGAACACTGAAGCTTTCTTT. It specifies CASVAGQNTEAFF. The full variable domain, rest sourced from reference TRBV2 and TRBJ1-1, is EPEVTQTPSHQVTQMGQEVILRCVPISNHLYFYWYRQILGQKVEFLVSFYNNEISEKSEIFDDQFSVERPDGSNFTLKIRSTKLEDSAMYFCASVAGQNTEAFFGQGTRLTVV.

The chain couples TRBV19 to TRBJ1-2; unclear D gene. CDR1 is LNHDA, CDR2 SQIVND, per germline (reference sequence). The CDR3 loop spans 16 amino acids. The V and J ends lost 4 bases and 0 bases respectively, with 15 bases between them. The CDR3 DNA is TGTGCCAGTAGTAAGTGGAGAGATGCGGCTAACTATGGCTACACCTTC. As protein: CASSKWRDAANYGYTF.

The V call is TRBV7-2, the J call TRBJ1-2; D gene unclear. The ends were cut back, 4 bases at V and 3 bases at J, with 15 bases in the middle. This CDR3 region has 15 residues. CDR1 and CDR2 from the germline V gene are SGHTA and FQGNSA. The CDR3 spells CASSSPRLYYYGYTF. CDR3 in DNA: TGTGCCAGCAGCTCCCCCCGACTGTACTACTATGGCTACACCTTC.

The DNA of the CDR3 is TGTGCCAGCAGGGACGGGGTGGCAGATACGCAGTATTTT. Translating gives CASRDGVADTQYF. This sequence joins TRBV5-4 and TRBJ2-3, with D possibly being TRBD2 (5 bases). Trimming cost V 5 bases and J 4 bases, with 11 bases left between them. Germline CDR1 SGHNT, CDR2 YYREEE (reference sequence). The CDR3 spans 13 residues.

This chain uses TRBV7-2 with TRBJ1-1; 7 positions match TRBD1. V trimming: 1 base; J trimming: 4 bases; junction bases outside the gene matches: 9. CDR1 is SGHTA and CDR2 is FQGNSA in the germline V gene. This CDR3 is built from 16 residues. CDR3 in DNA: TGTGCCAGCAGCTTAGTAGGAGGACAGGATCCCACTGAAGCTTTCTTT. It yields the protein CASSLVGGQDPTEAFF. The full variable domain, rest sourced from reference TRBV7-2 and TRBJ1-1, is GAGVSQSPSNKVTEKGKDVELRCDPISGHTALYWYRQSLGQGLEFLIYFQGNSAPDKSGLPSDRFSAERTGGSVSTLTIQRTQQEDSAVYLCASSLVGGQDPTEAFFGQGTRLTVV.

The chain couples TRBV5-4 to TRBJ2-6, with 8 bases matching TRBD1. CDR3 length equals 18 residues. V trimming: 3 bases; J trimming: 4 bases; junction bases outside the gene matches: 12. Germline loops: CDR1 SGHNT, CDR2 YYREEE (reference sequence). DNA for the CDR3: TGTGCCAGCAGCTGGGGCAGGGGGCAGGCGCGCGGGGCCAACGTCCTGACTTTC. Translating it yields CASSWGRGQARGANVLTF.

In regard to this clone: Other DNA sequences in this sample translate to the same CDR3. This rearrangement joins TRBV6-6 to TRBJ2-5; possibly TRBD1 for D (6 bases). Trimming took 4 bases from V and 2 from J, leaving 11 bases between them. CDR1 is MNHNY and CDR2 is SVGAGI in the germline V gene (reference sequence). The CDR3 is made up of 14 amino acids. The chain's CDR3 is CASSSRDIQETQYF. The CDR3 coding sequence is TGTGCCAGCAGTTCCCGGGACATACAAGAGACCCAGTACTTC.

V is TRBV3-1 (or the pseudogene TRBV3-2) and J is TRBJ2-2; possibly TRBD1 for D (6 bases). This CDR3 is 13 amino acids long. V gave up 7 bases and J gave up 0 bases, with 6 bases separating them. Looked up from germline, CDR1 is LGHDT and CDR2 is YNNKEL (reference sequence). CDR3 in DNA: TGTGCCAGCAACAGGGCGAACACCGGGGAGCTGTTTTTT. Residues: CASNRANTGELFF.

The chain carries TRBV14 and TRBJ2-1, with 9 bases fitting TRBD2. The CDR3 loop spans 17 amino acids. V gave up 2 bases and J gave up 1 base; unmatched junction bases: 6. CDR1 and CDR2 (germline): SGHDN, FVKESK. The CDR3 nucleotides read TGTGCCAGCAGCCAATCAAGCGGGGGGAGGTCCTACAATGAGCAGTTCTTC. Protein sequence: CASSQSSGGRSYNEQFF.

The chain uses TRBV2 and TRBJ2-2; tentative D call: TRBD1 (6 bases). The CDR3 length is 13 residues. V was pared by 6 bases and J by 8 bases, with 13 bases between. Germline-derived CDR1 and CDR2 are SNHLY and FYNNEI. CDR3 amino acids: CASRNTGLGELFF. Here the CDR3 DNA reads TGTGCCAGCAGGAACACAGGGTTAGGGGAGCTGTTTTTT.

The chain recombines TRBV2 with TRBJ1-4; possibly TRBD1 for D (5 bases). Trimming pared 6 bases from V and 0 bases from J, leaving 17 bases between. This CDR3 is 17 amino acids long. Germline values: CDR1 SNHLY, CDR2 FYNNEI. CDR3 sequence (DNA): TGTGCCAGCAGGCGGGGGAGAGGAACTTCAACTAATGAAAAACTGTTTTTT. It codes for CASRRGRGTSTNEKLFF.

This chain connects TRBV28 to TRBJ2-7; D is unresolved. This CDR3 is 11 amino acids long. CDR1 MDHEN and CDR2 SYDVKM come from the germline V gene. The ends were cut back, 5 bases at V and 6 bases at J, with 8 bases in the middle. The CDR3 DNA reads TGTGCCAGCAGTAATAGAGGCGAGCAGTACTTC. Its translation is CASSNRGEQYF.

This sequence joins TRBV5-1 and TRBJ1-2, with 7 bases matching TRBD1. This CDR3 spans 14 amino acids. Per germline, CDR1 SGHRS and CDR2 YFSETQ. V gave up 0 bases and J gave up 7 bases; unmatched junction bases: 6. The CDR3 here is CASSLGQGSFGYTF. CDR3 nucleotide sequence: TGCGCCAGCAGCTTGGGACAGGGATCTTTTGGCTACACCTTC.

The rearrangement uses TRBV6-5 and TRBJ2-3; possible D gene TRBD2, 6 bases. Germline V gene lookup returns CDR1 MNHEY and CDR2 SVGAGI. V was pared by 9 bases and J by 2 bases, with 18 bases between. The CDR3 has 15 amino acids. CDR3 sequence (DNA): TGTGCCAGTCAGGCCGGGACTCGGAACACAGATACGCAGTATTTT. Translating gives CASQAGTRNTDTQYF.